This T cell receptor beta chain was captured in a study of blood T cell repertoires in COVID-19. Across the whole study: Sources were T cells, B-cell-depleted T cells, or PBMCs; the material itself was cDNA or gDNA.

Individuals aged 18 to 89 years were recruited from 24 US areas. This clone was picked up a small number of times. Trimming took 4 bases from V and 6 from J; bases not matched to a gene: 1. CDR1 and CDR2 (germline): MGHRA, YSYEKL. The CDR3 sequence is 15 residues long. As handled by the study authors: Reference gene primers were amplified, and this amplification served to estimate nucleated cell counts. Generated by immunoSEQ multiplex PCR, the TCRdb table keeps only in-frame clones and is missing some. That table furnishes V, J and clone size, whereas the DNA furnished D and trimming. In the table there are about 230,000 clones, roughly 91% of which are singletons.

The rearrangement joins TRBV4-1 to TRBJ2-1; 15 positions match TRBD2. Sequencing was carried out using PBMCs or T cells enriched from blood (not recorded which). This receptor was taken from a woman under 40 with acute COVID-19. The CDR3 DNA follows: TGCGCCAGCAGCCGGACTAGCGGGGGGGCCAATGAGCAGTTCTTC. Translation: CASSRTSGGANEQFF.